This T cell receptor (beta chain) was sequenced in a study of CD8 T cells in Susac syndrome. After extraction with the RNeasy kit, roughly 0.5 to 1 ug of the RNA was reverse transcribed using random hexamers. The method of amplification for TCR beta CDR3 was immunoSEQ multiplex PCR, covering 54 Vbeta and 13 Jbeta. One entry per CDR3 protein results from TCRdb running MiXCR on the immunoSEQ multiplex PCR reads. The sample holds some 200,000 distinct CDR3 sequences, 90% to 95% seen once. The CDR3 is 15 residues long. The V gene's germline CDR1 is GTSNPN and CDR2 SVGIG (reference sequence). In the case of this clonotype: At one of its ends the junction is not consistent with the germline gene, which may arise from a read error.

The sequence came from a human donor with multiple sclerosis. The chain uses TRBV30 and TRBJ2-5; 9 bases align to TRBD2. Source material: CD4+ T cells from PBMCs. The CDR3 region has the DNA TGTGCCTGGCGTGTCGGCGGGGGGGGGCAAGAGACCCAGTACTTC. It specifies CAWRVGGGGQETQYF. Looking up the rest from reference TRBV30 and TRBJ2-5 gives the full variable domain: SQTIHQWPATLVQPVGSPLSLECTVEGTSNPNLYWYRQAAGRGLQLLFYSVGIGQISSEVPQNLSASRPQDRQFILSSKKLLLSDSGFYLCAWRVGGGGQETQYFGPGTRLLVL.